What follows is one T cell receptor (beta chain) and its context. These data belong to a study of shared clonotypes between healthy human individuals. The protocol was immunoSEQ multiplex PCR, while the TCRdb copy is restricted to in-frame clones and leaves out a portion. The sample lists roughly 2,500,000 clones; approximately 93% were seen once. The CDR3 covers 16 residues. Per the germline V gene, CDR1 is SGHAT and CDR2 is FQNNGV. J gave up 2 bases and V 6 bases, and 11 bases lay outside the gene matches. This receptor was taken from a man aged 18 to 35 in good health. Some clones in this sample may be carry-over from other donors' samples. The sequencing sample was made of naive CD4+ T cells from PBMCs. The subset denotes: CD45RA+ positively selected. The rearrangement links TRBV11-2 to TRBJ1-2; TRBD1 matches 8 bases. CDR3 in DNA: TGTGCCAGCAGTCTCAGTATTCAGGGGGCGAACTATGGCTACACCTTC. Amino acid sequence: CASSLSIQGANYGYTF. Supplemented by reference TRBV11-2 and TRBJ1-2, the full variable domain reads EAGVAQSPRYKIIEKRQSVAFWCNPISGHATLYWYQQILGQGPKLLIQFQNNGVVDDSQLPKDRFSAERLKGVDSTLKIQPAKLEDSAVYLCASSLSIQGANYGYTFGSGTRLTVV.